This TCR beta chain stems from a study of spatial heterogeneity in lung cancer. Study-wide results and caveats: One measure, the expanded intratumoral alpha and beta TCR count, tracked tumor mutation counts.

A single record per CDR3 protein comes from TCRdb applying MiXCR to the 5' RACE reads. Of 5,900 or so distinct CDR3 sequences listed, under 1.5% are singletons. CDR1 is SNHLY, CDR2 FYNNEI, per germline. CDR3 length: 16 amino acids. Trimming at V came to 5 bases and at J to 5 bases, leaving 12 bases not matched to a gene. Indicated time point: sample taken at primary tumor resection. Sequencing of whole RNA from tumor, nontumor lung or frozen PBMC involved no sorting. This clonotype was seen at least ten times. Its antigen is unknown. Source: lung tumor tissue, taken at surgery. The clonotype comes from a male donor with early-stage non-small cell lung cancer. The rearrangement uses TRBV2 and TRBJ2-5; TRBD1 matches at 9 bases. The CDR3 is CASSLRDRADSETQYF. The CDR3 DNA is TGTGCCAGCAGTCTCCGGGACAGGGCAGATTCGGAGACCCAGTACTTC.